The next 29 T cell receptor beta chains were all read from a single sample in a study of T cell repertoires in cytomegalovirus infection. Using its own MiXCR run on the reads, TCRdb lists one record per CDR3 protein. This sample yields approximately 170,000 distinct CDR3 sequences, of which under 20% are seen a single time; approximately 18% belongs to the top ten. The sample taken for sequencing was CD8+ T cells from PBMCs. The receptors here all came from a human donor in good health (CMV status not recorded). Some clones in this sample may be carry-over from other donors' samples.

There are a few counts of this clonotype. This chain links TRBV19 with TRBJ1-1, with unresolved D. The germline gives CDR1 LNHDA, CDR2 SQIVND (reference sequence). The CDR3 length is 12 residues. The V gene lost 3 bases and the J gene lost 6 bases, with 8 bases spanning the gap. The CDR3 protein is CASSIRWSEAFF. CDR3 sequence (DNA): TGTGCCAGTAGTATCCGGTGGTCTGAAGCTTTCTTT.

This clonotype was picked up a small number of times. V is TRBV5-6 and J is TRBJ2-6, with 9 bases fitting TRBD1. In germline, CDR1 is SGHDT, CDR2 YYEEEE. V trimming: 4 bases; J trimming: 4 bases; junction bases outside the gene matches: 9. The length of the CDR3 is 17 residues. CDR3: CASSPRQGVWGANVLTF. Written as DNA, the CDR3 is TGTGCCAGCAGCCCTCGACAGGGGGTTTGGGGGGCCAACGTCCTGACTTTC.

This clonotype was recorded many times. The chain combines TRBV11-2 with TRBJ2-7, with D unresolved. In germline, CDR1 is SGHAT, CDR2 FQNNGV. This CDR3 has 12 amino acids. The V gene lost 5 bases and the J gene lost 5 bases, with 10 bases spanning the gap. CDR3 region: CASSPSFNEQYF. The CDR3 region has the DNA TGTGCCAGCAGCCCATCCTTCAACGAGCAGTACTTC. Complete variable domain (other parts from reference TRBV11-2 and TRBJ2-7): EAGVAQSPRYKIIEKRQSVAFWCNPISGHATLYWYQQILGQGPKLLIQFQNNGVVDDSQLPKDRFSAERLKGVDSTLKIQPAKLEDSAVYLCASSPSFNEQYFGPGTRLTVT.

This clonotype was detected many times. The rearrangement uses TRBV7-2 and TRBJ2-1, with 7 bases matching TRBD2. The CDR3 spans 14 residues. The germline CDR1 and CDR2 sequences are SGHTA and FQGNSA. J gave up 7 bases and V 5 bases, and 8 bases lay outside the gene matches. The CDR3 sequence: CASSDRDYYNEQFF. The CDR3 DNA is TGTGCCAGCAGCGACCGGGACTACTATAATGAGCAGTTCTTC.

The J gene is TRBJ2-1, the V gene TRBV30, with D possibly being TRBD2 (5 bases). The germline CDR1 and CDR2 sequences are GTSNPN and SVGIG (reference sequence). V dropped 7 bases and J dropped 7 bases, with 20 bases sitting between them. The CDR3 covers 14 residues. In DNA, the CDR3 is TGTGCCTCCCCGGGGAGTGGGAGCTGGAATGAGCAGTTCTTC. It codes for CASPGSGSWNEQFF.

This clonotype was seen ten or more times. The rearrangement joins TRBV7-3 to TRBJ2-2, with 9 bases fitting TRBD2. Per the germline V gene, CDR1 is SGHTA and CDR2 is FQGTGA. The CDR3 is 15 amino acids. J lost 2 bases, V lost 5 bases, and 3 bases had no gene match. The DNA for the CDR3 is TGTGCCAGCAGCGCAGGGACTAGCAACACCGGGGAGCTGTTTTTT. This encodes CASSAGTSNTGELFF.

This chain uses TRBV27 with TRBJ2-1, with 7 bases aligning to TRBD1. J gave up 7 bases and V 5 bases, and 23 bases lay outside the gene matches. The CDR3 is 19 residues long. Germline V CDR1 and CDR2: MNHEY, SMNVEV (reference sequence). The CDR3 loop is CASSTGTVFRSTRGNEQFF. CDR3 bases: TGTGCCAGCAGTACTGGGACAGTCTTTCGCTCCACTAGGGGGAATGAGCAGTTCTTC.

Note on this clonotype: Germline is not matched at one junction end, which may reflect a read error. The V gene is TRBV7-2, the J gene TRBJ2-4, with 13 bases matching TRBD2. Germline V gene lookup returns CDR1 SGHTA and CDR2 FQGNSA. The CDR3 covers 17 residues. CDR3 sequence (DNA): TGTGCCAGCAGCTTCCGGACTAGCGGGGGCCCAAAAAACAGTCAGTACTTC. Translation: CASSFRTSGGPKNSQYF.

The chain joins TRBV7-2 to TRBJ2-1, with 7 bases aligning to TRBD1. This CDR3 is built from 14 residues. CDR1 is SGHTA, CDR2 FQGNSA, per germline. V lost 6 bases, J lost 9 bases, and 11 bases stayed unmatched. CDR3 amino acids: CASRKRGLTGEQFF. CDR3 bases: TGTGCCAGCAGAAAGAGGGGGCTCACTGGTGAGCAGTTCTTC.

CDR3 sequence reads: CASSTRGLGYGYTF. DNA of the CDR3: TGTGCCAGCAGTACCAGGGGGCTGGGCTATGGCTACACCTTC. This chain joins TRBV12-3 or TRBV12-4 and TRBJ1-2; 8 bases are a match to TRBD1. V lost 5 bases, J lost 4 bases, and 6 bases stayed unmatched. The CDR3 loop spans 14 amino acids.

The CDR3 reads CASSATLTGATYEQYF. Here the CDR3 DNA reads TGTGCCAGCAGCGCGACACTGACAGGGGCCACCTACGAGCAGTACTTC. The J gene is TRBJ2-7, the V gene TRBV7-8, with 8 bases matching TRBD1. Germline loops: CDR1 SGHVS, CDR2 FQNEAQ. J was trimmed by 2 bases and V by 5 bases; bases with no gene match: 11. CDR3 length: 16 amino acids.

This clonotype was detected only a few times. J is TRBJ1-5 and V is TRBV6-5; D gene ambiguous. The V gene lost 0 bases and the J gene lost 5 bases, with 8 bases spanning the gap. The length of the CDR3 is 14 residues. Per germline, CDR1 MNHEY and CDR2 SVGAGI. CDR3 sequence reads: CASSYSRRDQPQHF. The CDR3 nucleotides are TGTGCCAGCAGTTACTCGAGACGGGATCAGCCCCAGCATTTT.

J is TRBJ2-7 and V is TRBV28; 7 nucleotides line up with TRBD1. This CDR3 comprises 14 residues. Germline V gene lookup returns CDR1 MDHEN and CDR2 SYDVKM. V gave up 5 bases and J gave up 2 bases; unmatched junction bases: 6. Here the CDR3 reads CASSNRDSTYEQYF. CDR3 nucleotides: TGTGCCAGCAGTAACCGGGACAGTACCTACGAGCAGTACTTC.

The J gene is TRBJ2-1, the V gene TRBV6-1, with D uncertain. The germline V gene encodes CDR1 MNHNS and CDR2 SASEGT. This CDR3 spans 11 amino acids. Trimming took 8 bases from V and 8 from J, leaving 10 bases between them. CDR3 DNA sequence: TGTGCCAGCCCGAGTTTCGATGAGCAGTTCTTC. This gives the protein CASPSFDEQFF.

This clonotype was detected only a few times. This chain connects TRBV7-8 to TRBJ1-1; 7 positions agree with TRBD1. Per the germline V gene, CDR1 is SGHVS and CDR2 is FQNEAQ. Losses at the gene ends were 1 base for V and 5 bases for J; bases not matched to a gene: 13. The CDR3 has 17 residues. CDR3 bases: TGTGCCAGCAGCTTAGGAAATTGGGTGACAGGGAGGACTGAAGCTTTCTTT. It encodes CASSLGNWVTGRTEAFF.

The CDR3 bases are TGTGCCAGCAGCTTTGACCTCTCCAGGGGGGAGACCCAGTACTTC. It codes for CASSFDLSRGETQYF. V and J are TRBV7-2 and TRBJ2-5, with 7 nucleotides matching TRBD1. The CDR3 covers 15 residues. The junction had 9 bases not matched to a gene; V was cut back by 3 bases and J by 5 bases. Germline V gene data show CDR1 as SGHTA and CDR2 as FQGNSA.

This clonotype was seen only a few times. The chain couples TRBV28 to TRBJ2-7; unclear D gene. The CDR3 runs 13 residues. CDR1 MDHEN and CDR2 SYDVKM come from the germline V gene. The V end was cut by 5 bases, the J end by 2 bases, with 10 bases between. For the CDR3, the DNA is TGTGCCAGCAGTGAACACCCCACCTACGAGCAGTACTTC. Protein sequence: CASSEHPTYEQYF.

The gene calls are TRBV28 and TRBJ2-7, with 8 bases that match TRBD1. Germline V lookup: CDR1 MDHEN, CDR2 SYDVKM. The ends lost 6 bases at V and 5 bases at J; junction bases unmatched: 27. The CDR3 is 20 amino acids. CDR3 sequence reads: CASSPFATATLQGATHEQYF. The CDR3 DNA reads TGTGCCAGCAGCCCATTTGCGACAGCGACTTTGCAGGGGGCGACCCACGAGCAGTACTTC.

The chain uses TRBV7-6 and TRBJ1-1; the D is unclear. The CDR3 covers 13 residues. In germline, CDR1 is SGHVS, CDR2 FNYEAQ. V lost 4 bases and J 5 bases, leaving 11 bases between the germline ends. The CDR3 DNA follows: TGTGCCAGCAGCTGGGGTAAAGGTACTGAAGCTTTCTTT. Translating it yields CASSWGKGTEAFF.

The gene calls are TRBV6-5 and TRBJ2-1; 10 positions match TRBD2. Trimming removed 4 bases from V and 14 bases from J; junction bases left unmatched: 2. The CDR3 runs 11 residues. CDR1 MNHEY and CDR2 SVGAGI come from the germline V gene. In DNA form, the CDR3 reads TGTGCCAGCAGTTTCGGGACTAGCGAGTTCTTC. The encoded protein is CASSFGTSEFF.

This clonotype was counted between two and nine times. Here the CDR3 reads CASRNSAREAFF. Written as DNA, the CDR3 is TGTGCCAGCAGAAACTCGGCAAGAGAAGCTTTCTTT. J is TRBJ1-1 and V is TRBV7-6; D is unclear. Trimming shortened V by 6 bases and J by 8 bases, and 13 bases separated the two germline ends. CDR3 length: 12 residues. The germline V gene encodes CDR1 SGHVS and CDR2 FNYEAQ.

There are a few counts of this clonotype. The chain uses TRBV7-7 and TRBJ2-4; D is undetermined. Germline V CDR1 and CDR2: SSHAT, FNYEAQ (reference sequence). The CDR3 runs 11 residues. V lost 5 bases and J lost 8, with 7 bases in between. The CDR3 DNA reads TGTGCCAGCAGCCCGGGCGACATTCAGTACTTC. It yields the protein CASSPGDIQYF.

This clonotype occurred a few times. The chain combines TRBV7-2 with TRBJ2-1; 14 nucleotides match TRBD2. The germline V gene has CDR1 SGHTA and CDR2 FQGNSA. The CDR3 covers 18 residues. Germline trimming cut 5 bases from V and 5 bases from J; bases unmatched to any gene: 11. Here the CDR3 DNA reads TGTGCCAGCAGCCCAGGGACTAGCGGGAGTCCGAGAAACAATGAGCAGTTCTTC. It encodes CASSPGTSGSPRNNEQFF.

The rearrangement links TRBV12-3 or TRBV12-4 to TRBJ1-1; perhaps TRBD1 as D (5 bases). The CDR3 covers 11 residues. V shed 8 bases and J shed 8 bases, with 12 bases lying between them. The CDR3 loop is CASGGGLEAFF. CDR3 nucleotide sequence: TGTGCCAGCGGGGGGGGGTTAGAAGCTTTCTTT.

This clonotype appeared a few times. The CDR3 bases are TGCAGTGCTAAAGAAGGGCCGGGAGCCTACGAGCAGTACTTC. It translates to CSAKEGPGAYEQYF. The chain has TRBV20-1 and TRBJ2-7; the D gene is possibly TRBD2 (6 bases). The germline V and J ends were trimmed by 4 bases and 2 bases, with 15 bases remaining between them. The CDR3 contains 14 residues. CDR1 is DFQATT, CDR2 SNEGSKA, per germline (reference sequence).

This clonotype was seen only a few times. The J gene is TRBJ2-1, the V gene TRBV7-2; D perhaps matches TRBD1 (6 bases). The V end was cut by 0 bases, the J end by 1 base, with 13 bases between. The CDR3 extends over 17 amino acids. CDR1 SGHTA and CDR2 FQGNSA come from the germline V gene. The DNA of the CDR3 is TGTGCCAGCAGCTTAGCGAGGGACACCAAGTCCTACAATGAGCAGTTCTTC. Protein: CASSLARDTKSYNEQFF.

The sample holds a few counts of this clonotype. The rearrangement joins TRBV7-8 to TRBJ1-4, with 7 bases aligning to TRBD1. Germline V gene lookup returns CDR1 SGHVS and CDR2 FQNEAQ. The CDR3 loop spans 16 amino acids. V was pared by 1 base and J by 8 bases, with 10 bases of the junction left unmatched. CDR3 region: CASSLEGPTGNEKLFF. DNA for the CDR3: TGTGCCAGCAGCTTAGAGGGCCCGACAGGGAACGAAAAACTGTTTTTT.

This sequence joins TRBV30 and TRBJ1-1; perhaps TRBD1 as D (5 bases). Trimming pared 1 base from V and 5 bases from J, leaving 20 bases between. Germline values: CDR1 GTSNPN, CDR2 SVGIG (reference sequence). The CDR3 is 16 amino acids. The CDR3 DNA reads TGTGCCTGGAGTGGGATCCTCCAGGGTTGGAAGACTGAAGCTTTCTTT. This encodes CAWSGILQGWKTEAFF.

In its sample, this clonotype was seen a few times. The rearrangement links TRBV7-2 to TRBJ1-5; D perhaps matches TRBD1 (5 bases). Trimming left V 7 bases short and J 1 base short, with 14 bases between. Germline V lookup: CDR1 SGHTA, CDR2 FQGNSA. This CDR3 has 15 amino acids. The CDR3 DNA sequence: TGTGCCAGCACCCGGGGGTATCAGAGCAATCAGCCCCAGCATTTT. Its translation is CASTRGYQSNQPQHF.